This T cell receptor (beta chain) was profiled in a study of shared clonotypes between healthy human individuals. General study results and limits: For naive CD4 cells, 4.5% to 6.5% of clonotypes were shared across a few donors. As a rule, naive subsets had a larger estimated richness than memory subsets.

On this clone: Its target is unknown. At the DNA level, this CDR3 is encoded by other sequences in the same sample as well.

An even split of each subset's genomic DNA across several immunoSEQ plates was performed. Generated by immunoSEQ multiplex PCR, the TCRdb table keeps only in-frame clones and is missing some. This sample has some 1,900,000 clones, with about 95% found just once. CDR1 MNHEY and CDR2 SVGAGI come from the germline V gene. This CDR3 spans 14 amino acids. V lost 1 base, J lost 1 base, and 7 bases lay in between. In the naive CD8 group, cells lacked CD45RO and were positively selected for CCR7, so terminally differentiated effector memory CD45RA+ cells were left out. The source is a man younger than 35 in good health. The source material was naive CD8+ T cells sorted from blood. V and J are TRBV6-5 and TRBJ2-5; tentatively, D is TRBD2 (5 bases). CDR3 DNA sequence: TGTGCCAGCAGTTACTTCGGAGGCCAAGAGACCCAGTACTTC. This translates into CASSYFGGQETQYF.